This T cell receptor (beta chain) was retrieved from a study of blood T cell repertoires in COVID-19. The ends were cut back, 1 base at V and 3 bases at J, with 9 bases in the middle. CDR1 and CDR2 (germline): SEHNR, FQNEAQ (reference sequence). This CDR3 contains 14 residues. As originally analysed: Amplification from reference gene primers served as the basis for estimated nucleated cell counts. Some clones are missing from TCRdb's copy, which holds only in-frame ones; the method was immunoSEQ multiplex PCR. The DNA gave D and trimming, while V, J and clone size come from that table. The sample contains some 300,000 clones, just under 90% of which appear only once. Donors in Cohort 3 counted as recovered after two negative PCRs, clearance, or symptom resolution.

The chain links TRBV7-9 to TRBJ1-1; possible D gene TRBD1, 6 bases. This clonotype was sampled from a woman in her twenties or thirties who had recovered from COVID-19. Sequencing was done on a sample of PBMCs or T cells enriched from blood (not recorded which). The CDR3 DNA sequence: TGTGCCAGCAGCTTAGGGGCAGGGGACACTGAAGCTTTCTTT. Its protein product is CASSLGAGDTEAFF. Supplemented by reference TRBV7-9 and TRBJ1-1, the full variable domain reads DTGVSQNPRHKITKRGQNVTFRCDPISEHNRLYWYRQTLGQGPEFLTYFQNEAQLEKSRLLSDRFSAERPKGSFSTLEIQRTEQGDSAMYLCASSLGAGDTEAFFGQGTRLTVV.